Sequencing of this T cell receptor (beta chain) was carried out in a study of cytomegalovirus exposure and HLA in healthy donors. Notes on the study in general: According to an earlier analysis, most TCR beta V segments yielded productive rearrangements about 87% or about 30% of the time. The authors later found TCR association rates varying by HLA locus, with DRB1 most and HLA-C fewest. Only CMV serostatus was available as immune exposure information.

Germline CDR1 and CDR2: SGHAT and FQNNGV. The CDR3 covers 16 residues. Losses at the gene ends were 3 bases for V and 0 bases for J; bases not matched to a gene: 3. The PCR contained 60 Vbeta and 13 Jbeta primers. In the original processing: About 9.9 million of the about 80 million unique TCR beta chains counted in a later analysis were shared. Here immunoSEQ multiplex PCR was the method, and the copy in TCRdb shows in-frame clones only, minus some. That table gives V, J and clone size, and the DNA gave D and trimming. The sample holds more than 110,000 clones, more than 60% seen once. As to this clone: Antigen unknown.

The chain has TRBV11-2 and TRBJ2-3; 10 nucleotides align to TRBD2. The source of this sequence is a male donor in good health and CMV-seronegative. The sample consisted of PBMCs. CDR3 coding DNA: TGTGCCAGCAGCTTTAGCGGGGGGACTAGCACAGATACGCAGTATTTT. Its protein is CASSFSGGTSTDTQYF.